This T cell receptor beta chain is drawn from a study of blood T cell repertoires in COVID-19. The overall study: Donors of Cohort 3 who recovered were those that had two negative PCRs, clearance, or symptom resolution. T cells, B-cell-depleted T cells, or PBMCs provided the cDNA or gDNA that served as material.

Per the germline V gene, CDR1 is SGHRS and CDR2 is YFSETQ. There are 14 residues in the CDR3. After removal of 4 bases from V and 6 bases from J, the junction contained 5 bases not matched to a gene. Libraries were prepared by immunoSEQ multiplex PCR; TCRdb keeps only in-frame clonotypes and omits some of them. The sample holds hundreds of thousands of clones, about 86% seen once. This clone was recorded once. The V and J genes are TRBV5-1 and TRBJ2-2; TRBD1 agrees at 8 bases. The material sequenced was PBMCs or T cells enriched from blood (not recorded which). The source is a woman between 45 and 65 years old in a cohort exposed to, infected with or recovered from COVID-19 (not recorded which). The CDR3 region has the DNA TGCGCCAGCAGCGTCTACAGGGGGGCCGGGGAGCTGTTTTTT. Amino acids: CASSVYRGAGELFF.